This T cell receptor beta chain was profiled in a study of T cell responses to AZD1222 COVID-19 vaccine. In regard to this clone: Antigen unknown.

J was trimmed by 3 bases and V by 10 bases; bases with no gene match: 4. Germline V gene lookup returns CDR1 SGHDT and CDR2 YYEEEE. CDR3 length: 13 residues. Study-level points and caveats: Of spike-specific TCRs, nearly half reportedly target regions left unmutated in variants.

Assay used: immunoSEQ multiplex PCR; TCRdb lists only in-frame clones, some missing. The sample has 150,000 to 200,000 clones; approximately 92% are singletons. The rearrangement uses TRBV5-6 and TRBJ2-1; 10 positions match TRBD2. The source material was peripheral blood, sampled on day 0 of AZD1222 vaccination. This clonotype was obtained from an adult in good health. CDR3 loop: CAGQRGGYNEQFF. In DNA form, the CDR3 reads TGTGCCGGCCAGCGGGGGGGCTACAATGAGCAGTTCTTC.